Listed here are 27 T cell receptor beta chains from one sample, sequenced in a study of T cell repertoires in ileal Crohn's disease. Specified time point: inflamed ileum from the surgical specimen. The table came from immunoSEQ multiplex PCR; TCRdb's copy has only in-frame clones and leaves some out. The data hold 9,500 to 12,000 clones, with around 86% observed a single time. Specimen: ileal tissue. These receptors came from an adult with Crohn's disease.

The chain is built from TRBV9 and TRBJ2-1; no clear D. V was trimmed by 4 bases and J by 5 bases, leaving 16 bases between them. Germline V gene sequence: CDR1 SGDLS, CDR2 YYNGEE. This CDR3 contains 15 residues. The CDR3 region has the DNA TGTGCCAGCAGCCGGTACTCGCAGCCCAACAATGAGCAGTTCTTC. Protein sequence: CASSRYSQPNNEQFF.

The chain uses TRBV30 and TRBJ1-4; 7 bases map to TRBD1. The germline V gene encodes CDR1 GTSNPN and CDR2 SVGIG (reference sequence). CDR3 size: 12 residues. V was clipped by 7 bases and J by 4 bases; unmatched bases: 3. The CDR3 DNA reads as TGTGCCTTTGACAGGGATAATGAAAAACTGTTTTTT. It yields the protein CAFDRDNEKLFF.

The CDR3 bases are TGTGCCAGCAGCTGGGGCGCCACCTACGAGCAGTACGTC. Encoded protein: CASSWGATYEQYV. The chain couples TRBV7-9 to TRBJ2-7; D is possibly TRBD1 (5 bases). This CDR3 has 13 amino acids. Germline assignment: CDR1 SEHNR and CDR2 FQNEAQ (reference sequence). Trimming stripped 4 bases from V and 2 bases from J, with 9 bases between.

The genes are TRBV6-5 and TRBJ1-2; tentatively, D is TRBD1 (6 bases). This CDR3 has 14 amino acids. The germline CDR1 and CDR2 sequences are MNHEY and SVGAGI. Between the trimmed V and J ends, which lost 6 bases and 5 bases, there was a span of 16 bases. In DNA, the CDR3 is TGTGCCAGCAGCCCCTCGGGGGCAATATATGGCTACACCTTC. It encodes CASSPSGAIYGYTF.

This chain connects TRBV2 to TRBJ1-4; a possible D gene is TRBD1 (6 bases). Trimming removed 4 bases from V and 1 base from J, with 7 bases in between. Looked up from germline, CDR1 is SNHLY and CDR2 is FYNNEI. CDR3 length equals 14 residues. CDR3 residues: CASSVDRTNEKLFF. The CDR3 region has the DNA TGTGCCAGCAGTGTGGACAGAACTAATGAAAAACTGTTTTTT.

This clone was detected a few times. The V and J genes are TRBV25-1 and TRBJ1-2; 9 nucleotides line up with TRBD1. The ends lost 5 bases at V and 1 base at J; junction bases unmatched: 2. The germline CDR1 and CDR2 sequences are MGHDK and SYGVNS. The CDR3 has 14 residues. The CDR3 loop is CASSRQGVNYGYTF. In DNA form, the CDR3 reads TGTGCCAGCAGTCGACAGGGGGTTAACTATGGCTACACCTTC.

J is TRBJ2-1 and V is TRBV30; D is possibly TRBD2 (6 bases). The length of the CDR3 is 18 residues. Germline-derived CDR1 and CDR2 are GTSNPN and SVGIG (reference sequence). Trimming removed 3 bases at V and 1 base at J, with 22 bases between. The CDR3 DNA reads as TGTGCCTGGAGCCCTACCCCCTTTAGCGGAGGTTCCTACAATGAGCAGTTCTTC. This gives the protein CAWSPTPFSGGSYNEQFF. The full variable domain, rest sourced from reference TRBV30 and TRBJ2-1, is SQTIHQWPATLVQPVGSPLSLECTVEGTSNPNLYWYRQAAGRGLQLLFYSVGIGQISSEVPQNLSASRPQDRQFILSSKKLLLSDSGFYLCAWSPTPFSGGSYNEQFFGPGTRLTVL.

Only one count was recorded for this clone. The V gene is TRBV5-1, the J gene TRBJ2-6, with D perhaps given as TRBD1 or TRBD2 (6 bases each). V lost 6 bases to trimming and J lost 0 bases, with 16 bases between them. Germline V gene lookup returns CDR1 SGHRS and CDR2 YFSETQ. The length of the CDR3 is 17 residues. The CDR3 here is CASTSGAIGSGANVLTF. The DNA of the CDR3 is TGCGCCAGCACGTCGGGGGCGATCGGCTCTGGGGCCAACGTCCTGACTTTC.

The CDR3 bases are TGTGCCAGCAGTTACGAGAGGGATGGCTACACCTTC. Encoded protein: CASSYERDGYTF. This sequence joins TRBV6-6 and TRBJ1-2; the D is unclear. V dropped 2 bases and J dropped 6 bases, with 7 bases sitting between them. The CDR3 loop spans 12 amino acids. The germline gives CDR1 MNHNY, CDR2 SVGAGI (reference sequence).

This chain links TRBV19 with TRBJ2-3, with 7 bases fitting TRBD2. The V segment lost 4 bases and the J segment 2 bases; nucleotides outside the gene matches: 12. The CDR3 has 17 amino acids. Per the germline V gene, CDR1 is LNHDA and CDR2 is SQIVND (reference sequence). As DNA, the CDR3 is TGTGCCAGTAGTAATCGGTGGGCTAGCGGAACCACAGATACGCAGTATTTT. It specifies CASSNRWASGTTDTQYF.

The chain employs TRBV7-8 and TRBJ1-5, with 7 nucleotides matching TRBD1. The germline CDR1 and CDR2 sequences are SGHVS and FQNEAQ. The CDR3 loop spans 15 amino acids. Germline trimming cut 5 bases from V and 2 bases from J; bases unmatched to any gene: 6. The CDR3 spells CASSARGTGNQPQHF. The CDR3 DNA reads TGTGCCAGCAGCGCCCGCGGGACAGGCAATCAGCCCCAGCATTTT.

The chain uses TRBV9 and TRBJ2-1; no clear D. This CDR3 region has 12 residues. V lost 2 bases to trimming and J lost 9 bases, with 9 bases between them. Looked up from germline, CDR1 is SGDLS and CDR2 is YYNGEE. For the CDR3, the DNA is TGTGCCAGCAGCGTCCCCCCGGGTGAGCAGTTCTTC. Translation: CASSVPPGEQFF.

This chain joins TRBV5-1 and TRBJ2-1; tentative D call: TRBD1 (5 bases). This CDR3 is built from 15 residues. Germline V lookup: CDR1 SGHRS, CDR2 YFSETQ. Trimming shortened V by 1 base and J by 1 base, and 9 bases separated the two germline ends. The CDR3 coding sequence is TGCGCCAGCAGCTTGAATAGGGGTTCCTACAATGAGCAGTTCTTC. Its translation: CASSLNRGSYNEQFF.

This clone has just a few counts. The genes are TRBV5-6 and TRBJ2-5; D remains ambiguous. V was trimmed by 1 base and J by 4 bases, leaving 8 bases between them. The CDR3 has 13 residues. Germline V CDR1 and CDR2: SGHDT, YYEEEE. This chain's CDR3 is CASSLNRRETQYF. The CDR3 DNA reads as TGTGCCAGCAGCTTGAACCGAAGAGAGACCCAGTACTTC. The whole variable domain, remainder taken from reference TRBV5-6 and TRBJ2-5, is DAGVTQSPTHLIKTRGQQVTLRCSPKSGHDTVSWYQQALGQGPQFIFQYYEEEERQRGNFPDRFSGHQFPNYSSELNVNALLLGDSALYLCASSLNRRETQYFGPGTRLLVL.

V is TRBV29-1 and J is TRBJ2-3; the D is unclear. V was trimmed by 1 base and J by 2 bases, leaving 7 bases between them. Germline CDR1 SQVTM, CDR2 ANQGSEA. This CDR3 is built from 13 residues. The CDR3 protein is CSVEVITTDTQYF. CDR3 DNA: TGCAGCGTTGAAGTTATTACCACAGATACGCAGTATTTT.

This clone was observed a single time. The CDR3 here is CASSGLAGFSYNEQFF. The CDR3 DNA follows: TGTGCCAGTAGTGGACTAGCGGGATTCTCCTACAATGAGCAGTTCTTC. The chain is built from TRBV19 and TRBJ2-1; TRBD2 matches at 12 bases. This CDR3 spans 16 amino acids. V shed 5 bases, J shed 0 bases, and the junction held 2 bases outside the gene matches. Germline-derived CDR1 and CDR2 are LNHDA and SQIVND (reference sequence).

The gene calls are TRBV5-1 and TRBJ2-1; 10 bases fit TRBD2. Looked up from germline, CDR1 is SGHRS and CDR2 is YFSETQ. J gave up 7 bases and V 0 bases, and 7 bases lay outside the gene matches. There are 16 residues in the CDR3. CDR3 nucleotide sequence: TGCGCCAGCAGCTTGGAAGGAGCGGGAGGGTTAAATGAGCAGTTCTTC. It codes for CASSLEGAGGLNEQFF.

The chain employs TRBV4-1 and TRBJ1-1, with D maybe TRBD1 (6 bases). V shed 1 base and J shed 7 bases, with 13 bases lying between them. This CDR3 is built from 14 residues. Germline-derived CDR1 and CDR2 are MGHRA and YSYEKL. Here the CDR3 reads CASSQVPGGYEAFF. As DNA, the CDR3 is TGCGCCAGCAGCCAAGTGCCCGGGGGCTATGAAGCTTTCTTT.

This clone has just a few counts. The chain combines TRBV19 with TRBJ2-5, with D perhaps TRBD2 (5 bases). The CDR3 has 13 residues. Per germline, CDR1 LNHDA and CDR2 SQIVND (reference sequence). V dropped 2 bases and J dropped 5 bases, with 9 bases sitting between them. CDR3 coding DNA: TGTGCCAGTAGTATACCCGGGGTGGAGACCCAGTACTTC. Residues: CASSIPGVETQYF.

This chain connects TRBV29-1 to TRBJ2-7, with TRBD1 matching over 9 bases. Germline values: CDR1 SQVTM, CDR2 ANQGSEA. V gave up 6 bases and J gave up 5 bases; unmatched junction bases: 11. The CDR3 is made up of 14 amino acids. The DNA for the CDR3 is TGCAGCGTCGTAATTTCGGACAGGGGAGACGAGCAGTACTTC. Translating it yields CSVVISDRGDEQYF.

V and J are TRBV21-1 and TRBJ1-5; the table's D call, TRBD1, was not checked against the DNA. TRBV21-1 is classified as a pseudogene. The CDR3 has 15 residues. This CDR3 is CASSTLNRGDQPQHF. CDR3 sequence (DNA): TGTGCCAGCAGCACCCTTAACAGGGGGGATCAGCCCCAGCATTTT.

The V gene is TRBV9, the J gene TRBJ2-5; unclear D gene. Per the germline V gene, CDR1 is SGDLS and CDR2 is YYNGEE. Trimming took 3 bases from V and 5 from J, leaving 11 bases between them. CDR3 length equals 13 residues. CDR3 nucleotides: TGTGCCAGCAGCGGGTGGCAACTCGAGACCCAGTACTTC. Its protein product is CASSGWQLETQYF.

In DNA form, the CDR3 reads TGTGCCAGCAGCCTGTATGGGACAGTAAGCAATCAGCCCCAGCATTTT. This gives the protein CASSLYGTVSNQPQHF. The chain links TRBV5-6 to TRBJ1-5; 7 bases agree with TRBD1. Germline-derived CDR1 and CDR2 are SGHDT and YYEEEE. CDR3 size: 16 residues. Trimming at V came to 4 bases and at J to 1 base, leaving 8 bases not matched to a gene.

CDR3 DNA: TGTGCCAGCAGCGGCAGGGAAGGGTCTGGAAACACCATATATTTT. This gives the protein CASSGREGSGNTIYF. The J gene is TRBJ1-3, the V gene TRBV5-6; tentatively, D is TRBD1 (5 bases). CDR3 size: 15 residues. V lost 4 bases, J lost 1 base, and 12 bases lay in between. Looked up from germline, CDR1 is SGHDT and CDR2 is YYEEEE. The full variable domain, completed using reference TRBV5-6 and TRBJ1-3, is DAGVTQSPTHLIKTRGQQVTLRCSPKSGHDTVSWYQQALGQGPQFIFQYYEEEERQRGNFPDRFSGHQFPNYSSELNVNALLLGDSALYLCASSGREGSGNTIYFGEGSWLTVV.

The J gene is TRBJ2-1, the V gene TRBV4-1; the match to TRBD2 covers 14 bases. Germline lookup yields CDR1 MGHRA and CDR2 YSYEKL. The CDR3 loop spans 16 amino acids. The junction had 12 bases not matched to a gene; V was cut back by 9 bases and J by 8 bases. CDR3 loop: CARSPPGLAGEDEQFF. The CDR3 DNA reads TGCGCCAGATCGCCCCCGGGACTAGCGGGAGAAGATGAGCAGTTCTTC.

This chain links TRBV5-5 with TRBJ1-5; D perhaps matches TRBD1 (6 bases). Germline values: CDR1 SGHKS, CDR2 YYEKEE (reference sequence). The CDR3 covers 15 residues. Trimming left V 4 bases short and J 4 bases short, with 15 bases between. This CDR3 is CASSPEGGRNQPQHF. The CDR3 nucleotides read TGTGCCAGCAGCCCGGAGGGGGGAAGAAATCAGCCCCAGCATTTT.

V usage is TRBV11-2 and J usage is TRBJ1-1; no clear D. This CDR3 spans 13 amino acids. Trimming stripped 3 bases from V and 5 bases from J, with 10 bases between. Germline V lookup: CDR1 SGHAT, CDR2 FQNNGV. The CDR3 loop reads CASSFSRETEAFF. CDR3 sequence (DNA): TGTGCCAGCAGCTTTAGTAGGGAAACTGAAGCTTTCTTT. The full variable domain, completed using reference TRBV11-2 and TRBJ1-1, is EAGVAQSPRYKIIEKRQSVAFWCNPISGHATLYWYQQILGQGPKLLIQFQNNGVVDDSQLPKDRFSAERLKGVDSTLKIQPAKLEDSAVYLCASSFSRETEAFFGQGTRLTVV.